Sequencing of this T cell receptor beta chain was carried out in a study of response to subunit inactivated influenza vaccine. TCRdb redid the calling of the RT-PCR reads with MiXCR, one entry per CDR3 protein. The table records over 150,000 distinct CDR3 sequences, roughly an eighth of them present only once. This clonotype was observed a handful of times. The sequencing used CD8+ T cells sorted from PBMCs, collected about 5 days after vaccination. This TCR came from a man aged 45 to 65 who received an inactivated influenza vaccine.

This CDR3 is CASSFWGWDTGELFF. The CDR3 DNA reads as TGTGCCAGCAGTTTCTGGGGATGGGACACCGGGGAGCTGTTTTTT. The chain combines TRBV27 with TRBJ2-2; D not resolved. The CDR3 runs to 15 residues. V lost 3 bases and J 3 bases, leaving 11 bases between the germline ends. CDR1 is MNHEY and CDR2 is SMNVEV in the germline V gene (reference sequence).